These 9 T cell receptor beta chains were all obtained from the same sample, sequenced in a study of T cell repertoires in cytomegalovirus infection. MiXCR was run by TCRdb on the reads, yielding one entry per CDR3 protein. The data contain 450,000 to 550,000 distinct CDR3 sequences, more than 15% of them singletons. Sequences were obtained from CD8+ T cells from PBMCs. These receptors came from a human donor in good health (CMV status not recorded). Some clones in this sample may be carry-over from other donors' samples.

As to this clonotype: This may arise from a read error, as a much more abundant clone is one base away. The chain employs TRBV28 and TRBJ1-1, with D maybe TRBD1 (6 bases). There are 14 residues in the CDR3. Germline CDR1 MDHEN, CDR2 SYDVKM. CDR3 sequence (DNA): TGTGCCAGCAGTCCCAGGGGTAGGGGCACTGAAGCTATCTTT. It encodes CASSPRGRGTEAIF.

This clonotype was counted between two and nine times. The chain carries TRBV27 and TRBJ1-4; D gene unclear. Germline CDR1 MNHEY, CDR2 SMNVEV (reference sequence). The germline V and J ends were trimmed by 3 bases and 8 bases, with 10 bases remaining between them. This CDR3 region has 13 residues. The CDR3 DNA is TGTGCCAGCAGTTTTCGGGGAGGGGAAAAACTGTTTTTT. Its translation: CASSFRGGEKLFF.

Of note for this clonotype: This could be a read error, since a much larger clone is one nucleotide away. The chain combines TRBV7-9 with TRBJ2-3; no reliable D call. The germline V gene has CDR1 SEHNR and CDR2 FQNEAQ (reference sequence). CDR3 length equals 15 residues. Trimming took off 5 bases at V and 1 base at J, with 13 bases between the two ends. The CDR3 nucleotides are TGTGCCAGCAGCCCCGGCGTGAAGGGCACAGATACGCAGTATTTT. Amino acids: CASSPGVKGTDTQYF.

The genes are TRBV28 and TRBJ1-3, with a possible D match to TRBD1 (5 bases). The CDR3 loop spans 13 amino acids. V was cut by 6 bases and J by 6 bases, with 12 bases left in between. Germline CDR1 MDHEN, CDR2 SYDVKM. The CDR3 DNA is TGTGCCAGCAGCTCGGACATTTTAAACACCATATATTTT. This gives the protein CASSSDILNTIYF.

The chain recombines TRBV5-6 with TRBJ2-5, with unresolved D. Germline CDR1 SGHDT, CDR2 YYEEEE. Trimming cost V 7 bases and J 3 bases, with 16 bases left between them. The CDR3 consists of 14 residues. As DNA, the CDR3 is TGTGCCAGCTCCATGTCCGGGCAAGAAGAGACCCAGTACTTC. Translation: CASSMSGQEETQYF.

Regarding this clonotype: Without the conserved terminal phenylalanine or tryptophan, this CDR3 likely stems from a read error. V usage is TRBV7-9 and J usage is TRBJ2-3, with 9 bases lining up with TRBD2. This CDR3 region has 17 residues. Germline V gene lookup returns CDR1 SEHNR and CDR2 FQNEAQ (reference sequence). In nucleotides, the CDR3 is TGTGCCAGCAGCCTAGCGACCGTAGCGGGGGCGGCAGATACGCAGTATGTT. Its protein product is CASSLATVAGAADTQYV.

The rearrangement uses TRBV28 and TRBJ1-1; no clear D. V lost 0 bases, J lost 3 bases, and 11 bases lay in between. Germline V gene lookup returns CDR1 MDHEN and CDR2 SYDVKM. CDR3 length: 15 residues. DNA for the CDR3: TGTGCCAGCAGTTTATGGGGCGGGAGGGACACTGAAGCTTTCTTT. Its protein is CASSLWGGRDTEAFF. Based on the CDR3 plus reference TRBV28 and TRBJ1-1, the full variable domain is DVKVTQSSRYLVKRTGEKVFLECVQDMDHENMFWYRQDPGLGLRLIYFSYDVKMKEKGDIPEGYSVSREKKERFSLILESASTNQTSMYLCASSLWGGRDTEAFFGQGTRLTVV.

About this clonotype itself: A much larger clone differs by one base, so this may be a read error. The chain couples TRBV24-1 to TRBJ2-1; D is perhaps TRBD2 (6 bases). Germline V gene sequence: CDR1 KGHDR, CDR2 SFDVKD. The CDR3 is made up of 15 amino acids. This CDR3 is CATSDLIGGYIEQFF. The CDR3 coding sequence is TGTGCCACCAGTGATTTGATCGGGGGTTACATTGAGCAGTTCTTC.

This clonotype was recorded a few times. V gene TRBV18 combines with J gene TRBJ2-1; TRBD1 matches at 10 bases. From germline, CDR1 is KGHSH and CDR2 LQKENI. This CDR3 has 16 amino acids. J was trimmed by 4 bases and V by 2 bases; bases with no gene match: 5. The CDR3 loop reads CASSPSGTGEYNEQFF. CDR3 nucleotide sequence: TGTGCCAGCTCACCATCCGGGACAGGGGAATACAATGAGCAGTTCTTC.